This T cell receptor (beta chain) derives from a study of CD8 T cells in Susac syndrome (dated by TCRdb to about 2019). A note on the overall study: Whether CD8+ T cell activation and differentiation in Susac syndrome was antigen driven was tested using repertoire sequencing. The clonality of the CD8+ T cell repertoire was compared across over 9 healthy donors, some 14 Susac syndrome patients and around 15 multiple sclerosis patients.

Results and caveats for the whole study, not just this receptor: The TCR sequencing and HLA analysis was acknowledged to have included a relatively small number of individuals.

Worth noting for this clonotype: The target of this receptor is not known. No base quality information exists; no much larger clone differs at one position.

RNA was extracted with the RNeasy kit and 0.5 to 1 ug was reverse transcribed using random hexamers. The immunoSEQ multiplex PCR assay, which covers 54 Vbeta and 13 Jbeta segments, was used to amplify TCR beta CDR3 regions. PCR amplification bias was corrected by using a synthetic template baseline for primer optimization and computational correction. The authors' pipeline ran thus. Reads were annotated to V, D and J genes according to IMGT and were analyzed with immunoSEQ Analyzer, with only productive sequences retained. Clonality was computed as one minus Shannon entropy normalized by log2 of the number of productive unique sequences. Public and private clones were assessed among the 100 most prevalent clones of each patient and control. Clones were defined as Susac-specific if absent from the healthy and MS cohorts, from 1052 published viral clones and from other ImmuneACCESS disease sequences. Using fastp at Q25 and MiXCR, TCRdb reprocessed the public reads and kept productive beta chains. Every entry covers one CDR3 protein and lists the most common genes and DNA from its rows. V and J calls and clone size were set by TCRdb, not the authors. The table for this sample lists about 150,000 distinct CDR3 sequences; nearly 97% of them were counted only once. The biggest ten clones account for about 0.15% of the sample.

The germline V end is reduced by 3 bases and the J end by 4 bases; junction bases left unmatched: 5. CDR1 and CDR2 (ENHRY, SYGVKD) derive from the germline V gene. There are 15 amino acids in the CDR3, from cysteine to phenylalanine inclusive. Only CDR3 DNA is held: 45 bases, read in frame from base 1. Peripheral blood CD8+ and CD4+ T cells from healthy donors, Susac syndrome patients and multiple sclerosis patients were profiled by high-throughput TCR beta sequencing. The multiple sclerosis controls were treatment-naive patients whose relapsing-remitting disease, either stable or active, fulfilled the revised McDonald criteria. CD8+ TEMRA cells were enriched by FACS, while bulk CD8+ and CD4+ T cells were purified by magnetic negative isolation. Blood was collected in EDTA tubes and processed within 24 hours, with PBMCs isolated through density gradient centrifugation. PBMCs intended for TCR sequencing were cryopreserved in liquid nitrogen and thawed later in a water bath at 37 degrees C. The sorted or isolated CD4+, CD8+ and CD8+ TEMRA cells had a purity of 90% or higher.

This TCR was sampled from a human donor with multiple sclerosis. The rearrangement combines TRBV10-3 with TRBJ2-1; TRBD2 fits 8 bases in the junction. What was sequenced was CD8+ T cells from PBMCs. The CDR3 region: CAISDELAEYNEQFF. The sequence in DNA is TGTGCCATCAGTGACGAACTAGCGGAGTACAATGAGCAGTTCTTC.